The rows below give T cell receptor beta chains drawn from one sample of a study of blood T cells in healthy people across ages. Via MiXCR, TCRdb re-called the 5' RACE reads, giving one row per CDR3 protein. The sample includes roughly 1,500,000 distinct CDR3 sequences, roughly 40% seen only once; the top ten take roughly 7.7%. Material for sequencing was blood. The receptors here all came from a woman aged 18-29 years in good health. Each CDR3 is given with its conserved first and last residue. The order of the fields is V gene, clone size, D gene, J gene, CDR3 DNA, CDR3 protein. A D gene is named only where the DNA matches it firmly. The size entry is marked missing in some rows and otherwise reads once, few, many or a size class.

>TRBV15|.|TRBD1|TRBJ2-3
TGTGCCACCAGCAGAGAAGGGGGCAGCACAGATACGCAGTATTTT
CATSREGGSTDTQYF
>TRBV7-9|.|TRBD1|TRBJ2-4
TGTGCCAGCAGGAGTCGGGACAGGGGAAGTGAGCAGTACTTC
CASRSRDRGSEQYF
>TRBV12-3/TRBV12-4|few|TRBD1|TRBJ2-7
TGTGCCAGCAGCGGGCGGAGGACAGGCACCTACGAGCAGTACTTC
CASSGRRTGTYEQYF
>TRBV20-1|few|TRBD1|TRBJ1-2
TGCAGTGCCATGGGACTCTACCAGGGGGGGGGCTACACCTTC
CSAMGLYQGGGYTF
>TRBV28|few|TRBD2|TRBJ2-3
TGTGCCAGCCGGAGCGGGGGGCTGACAGATACGCAGTATTTT
CASRSGGLTDTQYF
>TRBV27|.|.|TRBJ2-3
TGTGCCAGCAGTTTGAGAGGGGAGGCAGATACGCAGTATTTT
CASSLRGEADTQYF
>TRBV11-2|.|TRBD2|TRBJ2-1
TGTGCCAGCAGCTTATTCGGACAGACTAGCGGAGGTGAGCAGTTCTTC
CASSLFGQTSGGEQFF
>TRBV20-1|.|TRBD2|TRBJ2-2
TGCAGTGCGCGGGATAGCGGGCGTGACACCGGGGAGCTGTTTTTT
CSARDSGRDTGELFF
>TRBV2|.|.|TRBJ1-2
TGTGCCAGCAGCCAAGAGGTGTCAGTTGACTATGGCTACACCTTC
CASSQEVSVDYGYTF
>TRBV9|.|.|TRBJ2-1
TGTGCCAGCGGGCGTGGGCAGGGAGTTGAGGATGAGCAGTTCTTC
CASGRGQGVEDEQFF
>TRBV20-1|.|.|TRBJ2-5
TGCAGTGCTAGAGGTTTGACAGGACAGTACCAAGAGACCCAGTACTTC
CSARGLTGQYQETQYF
>TRBV3-1|few|TRBD2|TRBJ2-7
TGTGCCAGCAGCCAACTTAGCGGGGGGAATACCTACGAGCAGTACTTC
CASSQLSGGNTYEQYF
>TRBV7-6|few|.|TRBJ2-3
TGTGCCAGCAGGGGGGCGGACACAGATACGCAGTATTTT
CASRGADTDTQYF
>TRBV4-1|many|.|TRBJ2-7
TGCGCCAGCAGCCAAGGACTCTTGGGGACAAGAAGCTACGAGCAGTACTTC
CASSQGLLGTRSYEQYF
>TRBV18|.|.|TRBJ2-1
TGTGCCAGCTCATCCCCCTCGATAAGCTCCTACAATGAGCAGTTCTTC
CASSSPSISSYNEQFF
>TRBV10-3|few|TRBD1|TRBJ2-3
TGTGCCATCAGTGAACTGGACAGGGCGGATACGCAGTATTTT
CAISELDRADTQYF
>TRBV12-3/TRBV12-4|.|.|TRBJ1-4
TGTGCCAGCAGTTTTGGATTCGGTGGCCTGTTTTTT
CASSFGFGGLFF
>TRBV20-1|.|.|TRBJ1-5
TGCAGTGCTAGGGAATATAGCAATCGGCCCCAGCATTTT
CSAREYSNRPQHF
>TRBV6-1|.|TRBD2|TRBJ2-5
TGTGCCAGCAGTGTGGGACTAGCGGGAGTTTCTGAGCAGTACTTC
CASSVGLAGVSEQYF
>TRBV24-1|.|.|TRBJ2-1
TGTGCCACCAGTGATTCTCGCCAGGGAAAGCGTGAGCAGTTCTTC
CATSDSRQGKREQFF
>TRBV12-3/TRBV12-4|.|.|TRBJ2-7
TGTGCCAGCAGTTTAGCGCAGGGAGCGGGCTACGAGCAGTACTTC
CASSLAQGAGYEQYF
>TRBV6-2/TRBV6-3|.|.|TRBJ2-1
TGTGCCAGCAGCTTCCGGGGGCCTAAATCCTACAATGAGCAGTTCTTC
CASSFRGPKSYNEQFF
>TRBV4-1|few|TRBD2|TRBJ2-3
TGCGCCAGCAGCCAAGATTCAGGGACTAGGCGGTATTTT
CASSQDSGTRRYF
>TRBV20-1|.|TRBD1|TRBJ2-7
TGCAGTGCGACAGGGAAGCGCGAGCAGTACTTC
CSATGKREQYF
>TRBV7-2|few|TRBD2|TRBJ2-7
TGTGCCAGCAGCTTAGTAGGTCTAGCGGGGGGCGAGCAGTACTTC
CASSLVGLAGGEQYF
>TRBV20-1|.|TRBD1|TRBJ2-7
TGCAGTGCTAGAGCCCCGACAGGGAGCTCCTACGAGCAGTACTTC
CSARAPTGSSYEQYF
>TRBV28|few|.|TRBJ2-7
TGTGCCAGCGCCTTACGTCTCCCCCCCTACGAGCAGTACTTC
CASALRLPPYEQYF
>TRBV29-1|.|.|TRBJ2-7
TGCAGCGTTGAGATCGTCGTAGGGCAGGTCGTTACCTACGAGCAGTACTTC
CSVEIVVGQVVTYEQYF
>TRBV20-1|few|.|TRBJ2-5
TGCAGTGCTAGTGCTAGTGTCGGAGAGACCCAGTACTTC
CSASASVGETQYF
>TRBV20-1|.|TRBD1|TRBJ2-7
TGCAGTGCTAGAGATCCGGGACAGGGGGCATACGAGCAGTACTTC
CSARDPGQGAYEQYF
>TRBV12-3/TRBV12-4|few|.|TRBJ2-4
TGTGCCAGCAGTTTGGGGATTCACAGAACGGAGGGCCCTAAAAACATTCAGTACTTC
CASSLGIHRTEGPKNIQYF
>TRBV2|.|TRBD2|TRBJ2-3
TGTGCCAGCAGCCGGGAGGCCACCACAGATACGCAGTATTTT
CASSREATTDTQYF
>TRBV3-1|.|.|TRBJ1-6
TGTGCCAGCAGCGAGGCAGGGGATAATTCACCCCTCCACTTT
CASSEAGDNSPLHF
>TRBV5-8|.|TRBD1|TRBJ1-1
TGTGCCAGCAGCTCCGGGACAGGGAGGGCCACTGAAGCTTTCTTT
CASSSGTGRATEAFF
>TRBV29-1|many|.|TRBJ2-1
TGCAGCGTTGAAATTTGGGATAGCTCCTACAATGAGCAGTTCTTC
CSVEIWDSSYNEQFF
>TRBV11-2|.|.|TRBJ2-1
TGTGCCAGCAGCTCCTTACGGGAAGGAGGCAATGAGCAGTTCTTC
CASSSLREGGNEQFF
>TRBV6-5|.|TRBD1|TRBJ2-7
TGTGCCAGCAGTTCCTTGACAGGGAGCTCCTACAATGAGCAGTACTTC
CASSSLTGSSYNEQYF
>TRBV6-5|few|.|TRBJ1-2
TGTGCCAGCACCAAAAATCCCGAAGCGAGTGGCTACACCTTC
CASTKNPEASGYTF
>TRBV14|.|TRBD1|TRBJ1-2
TGTGCCGGCAGCCAACGTGACAGGGGTGATAGGAACTATGGCTACACCTTC
CAGSQRDRGDRNYGYTF
>TRBV30|.|.|TRBJ2-2
TGTGCCTGGGCTCAACAGGGAGGGGACACCGGGGAGCTGTTTTTT
CAWAQQGGDTGELFF
>TRBV30|.|.|TRBJ1-4
TGTGCCTGGAACGGGAATAATGAAAAACTGTTTTTT
CAWNGNNEKLFF
>TRBV20-1|.|.|TRBJ1-6
TGCAGTGCTAGCCCCCGGGCCGGGGATAATTCACCCCTCCACTTT
CSASPRAGDNSPLHF
>TRBV20-1|.|.|TRBJ2-7
TGCAGTGCTAGACCAACTTTAAGCGAGCAGTACTTC
CSARPTLSEQYF
>TRBV29-1|few|.|TRBJ1-2
TGCAGCGTTGGTGTCGGTGGCTATGGCTACACCTTC
CSVGVGGYGYTF
>TRBV7-9|.|TRBD2|TRBJ2-1
TGTGCCAGCAGCTTAATTGCTAGCGGCCAGGTCAACTCCTACAATGAGCAGTTCTTC
CASSLIASGQVNSYNEQFF
>TRBV4-1|few|.|TRBJ2-7
TGCGCCAGCAGCCAAGATGTGGCGGGACCGTCCTACGAGCAGTACTTC
CASSQDVAGPSYEQYF
>TRBV6-1|few|.|TRBJ2-7
TGTGCCAGCAGGCTAAACCCCACGATAGCGGAGGCCCTCTACGAGCAGTACTTC
CASRLNPTIAEALYEQYF
>TRBV5-5|few|TRBD1|TRBJ1-1
TGTGCCAGCAGGCATACAACACAGGGGTGGAACACTGAAGCTTTCTTT
CASRHTTQGWNTEAFF
>TRBV29-1|.|.|TRBJ1-2
TGCAGCGCTTTGGGGGTTAACTATGGCTACACCTTC
CSALGVNYGYTF
>TRBV4-1|many|.|TRBJ2-7
TGCGCCAGCAGCCAAGATGCGGGGACCTACGAGCAGTACTTC
CASSQDAGTYEQYF
>TRBV29-1|.|TRBD1|TRBJ1-1
TGCAGCGGCCGGACAGGGACAGCTAACACTGAAGCTTTCTTT
CSGRTGTANTEAFF
>TRBV5-1|once|TRBD2|TRBJ2-2
TGCGCCAGCAGTTTTGGATCGGGACTAGGTGACACCGGGGAGCTGTTTTTT
CASSFGSGLGDTGELFF
>TRBV10-3|.|TRBD2|TRBJ2-7
TGTGCCATCAGTGGTAGCGGGTCCGGCAATGAGCAGTACTTC
CAISGSGSGNEQYF
>TRBV2|.|TRBD2|TRBJ2-5
TGTGCCAGCAGTCGACTAGCGGGGGGGCAGGATGAGCAGTACTTC
CASSRLAGGQDEQYF
>TRBV12-5|once|TRBD2|TRBJ2-1
TGTGCTAGTGGTCGGTCACTAGCGGGAGTTATCAATGAGCAGTTCTTC
CASGRSLAGVINEQFF